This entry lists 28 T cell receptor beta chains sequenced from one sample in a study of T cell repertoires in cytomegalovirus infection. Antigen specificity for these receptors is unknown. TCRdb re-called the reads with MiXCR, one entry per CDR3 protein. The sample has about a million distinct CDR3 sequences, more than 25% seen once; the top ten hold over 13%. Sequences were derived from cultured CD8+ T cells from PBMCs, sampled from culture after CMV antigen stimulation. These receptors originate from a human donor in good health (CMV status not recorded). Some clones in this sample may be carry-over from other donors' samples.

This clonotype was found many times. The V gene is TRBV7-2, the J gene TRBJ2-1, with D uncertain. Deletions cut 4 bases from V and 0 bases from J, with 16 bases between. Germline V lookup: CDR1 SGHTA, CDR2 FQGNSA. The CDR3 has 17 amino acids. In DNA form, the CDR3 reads TGTGCCAGCAGCTCCCGACTCAGGACCCCCTCCTACAATGAGCAGTTCTTC. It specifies CASSSRLRTPSYNEQFF.

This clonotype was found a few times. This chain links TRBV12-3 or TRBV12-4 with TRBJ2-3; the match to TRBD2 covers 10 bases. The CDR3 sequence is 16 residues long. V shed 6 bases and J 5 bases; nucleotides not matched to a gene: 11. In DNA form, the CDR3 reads TGTGCCAGCAGCCAGGAACCGGGACTAGCGCAAGATACGCAGTATTTT. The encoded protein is CASSQEPGLAQDTQYF.

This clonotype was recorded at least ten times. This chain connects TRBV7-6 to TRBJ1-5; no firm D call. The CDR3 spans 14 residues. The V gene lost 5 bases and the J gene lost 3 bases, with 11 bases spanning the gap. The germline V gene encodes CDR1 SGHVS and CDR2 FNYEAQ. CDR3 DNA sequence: TGTGCCAGCAGCCGTGGGGAACACAATCAGCCCCAGCATTTT. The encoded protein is CASSRGEHNQPQHF.

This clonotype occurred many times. The CDR3 protein is CASSLGHPYRVSKNEQFF. The CDR3 DNA sequence: TGTGCCAGCAGTTTAGGTCATCCTTACAGGGTATCCAAGAATGAGCAGTTCTTC. The chain carries TRBV28 and TRBJ2-1, with D maybe TRBD1 (6 bases). Per germline, CDR1 MDHEN and CDR2 SYDVKM. This CDR3 has 18 amino acids. V was trimmed by 2 bases and J by 7 bases, leaving 24 bases between them.

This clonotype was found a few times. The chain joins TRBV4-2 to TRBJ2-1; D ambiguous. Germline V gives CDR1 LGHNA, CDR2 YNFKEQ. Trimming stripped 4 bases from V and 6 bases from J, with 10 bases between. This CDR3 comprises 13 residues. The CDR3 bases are TGTGCCAGCAGCCGAACGGGTGGCAATGAGCAGTTCTTC. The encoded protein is CASSRTGGNEQFF.

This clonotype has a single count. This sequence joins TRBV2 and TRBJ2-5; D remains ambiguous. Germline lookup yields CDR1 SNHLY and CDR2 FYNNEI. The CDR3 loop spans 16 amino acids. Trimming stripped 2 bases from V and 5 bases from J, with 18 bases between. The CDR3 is CASSEFASRVQETQYF. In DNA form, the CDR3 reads TGTGCCAGCAGTGAATTTGCCTCCCGGGTCCAGGAGACCCAGTACTTC.

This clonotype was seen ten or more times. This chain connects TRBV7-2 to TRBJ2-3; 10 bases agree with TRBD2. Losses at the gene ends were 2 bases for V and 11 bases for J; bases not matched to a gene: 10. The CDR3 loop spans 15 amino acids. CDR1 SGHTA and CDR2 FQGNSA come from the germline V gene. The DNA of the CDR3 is TGTGCCAGCAGCTTACTAGCGGGGGCGCGCTACGGGCAGTATTTT. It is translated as CASSLLAGARYGQYF.

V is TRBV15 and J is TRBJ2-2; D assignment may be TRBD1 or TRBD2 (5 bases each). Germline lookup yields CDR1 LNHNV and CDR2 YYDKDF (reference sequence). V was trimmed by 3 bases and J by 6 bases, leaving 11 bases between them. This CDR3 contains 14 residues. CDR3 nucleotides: TGTGCCACCAGCAGGGAGAGGGGCCCCGGGGAGCTGTTTTTT. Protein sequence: CATSRERGPGELFF.

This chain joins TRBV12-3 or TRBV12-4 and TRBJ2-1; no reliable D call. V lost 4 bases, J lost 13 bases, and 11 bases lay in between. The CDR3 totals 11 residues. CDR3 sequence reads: CASSYLAGQFF. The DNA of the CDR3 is TGTGCCAGCAGTTACTTAGCCGGTCAGTTCTTC.

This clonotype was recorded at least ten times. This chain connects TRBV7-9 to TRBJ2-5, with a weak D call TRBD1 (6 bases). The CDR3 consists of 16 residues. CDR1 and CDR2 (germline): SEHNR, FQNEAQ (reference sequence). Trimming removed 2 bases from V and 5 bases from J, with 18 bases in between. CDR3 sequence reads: CASSLFWTDQEETQYF. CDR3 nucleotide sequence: TGTGCCAGCAGCTTATTTTGGACAGACCAGGAGGAGACCCAGTACTTC.

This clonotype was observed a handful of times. The CDR3 nucleotides read TGTGCCAGCAGTGAAGAAATAGGTTTCTATGGCTACACCTTC. Translated, it gives CASSEEIGFYGYTF. The chain links TRBV6-1 to TRBJ1-2; D call uncertain. V lost 1 base, J lost 4 bases, and 10 bases lay in between. The CDR3 contains 14 residues. Germline V gene lookup returns CDR1 MNHNS and CDR2 SASEGT.

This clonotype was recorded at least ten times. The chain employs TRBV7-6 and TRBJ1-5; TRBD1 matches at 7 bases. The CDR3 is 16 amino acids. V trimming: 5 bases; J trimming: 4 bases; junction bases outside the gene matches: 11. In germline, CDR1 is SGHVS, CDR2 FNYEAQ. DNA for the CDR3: TGTGCCAGCAGCAGATCCCGGGCAGGGGGTAATCAGCCCCAGCATTTT. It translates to CASSRSRAGGNQPQHF. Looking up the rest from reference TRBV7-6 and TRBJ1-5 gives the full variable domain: GAGVSQSPRYKVTKRGQDVALRCDPISGHVSLYWYRQALGQGPEFLTYFNYEAQQDKSGLPNDRFSAERPEGSISTLTIQRTEQRDSAMYRCASSRSRAGGNQPQHFGDGTRLSIL.

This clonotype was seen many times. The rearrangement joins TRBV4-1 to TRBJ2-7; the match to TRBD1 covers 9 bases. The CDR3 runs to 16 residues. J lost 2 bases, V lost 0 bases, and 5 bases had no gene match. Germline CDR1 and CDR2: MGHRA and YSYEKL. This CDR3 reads CASSQERQGVTYEQYF. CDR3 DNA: TGCGCCAGCAGCCAAGAGAGACAGGGGGTCACCTACGAGCAGTACTTC.

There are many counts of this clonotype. This chain's CDR3 is CASSLAGQGLAGGHEQFF. The CDR3 DNA reads TGTGCCAGCAGCTTAGCGGGGCAGGGACTAGCGGGGGGGCACGAGCAGTTCTTC. The chain links TRBV7-8 to TRBJ2-1, with 16 bases matching TRBD2. This CDR3 has 18 amino acids. J lost 10 bases, V lost 0 bases, and 9 bases had no gene match. Germline V gene data show CDR1 as SGHVS and CDR2 as FQNEAQ. The full variable domain, with the rest looked up from reference TRBV7-8 and TRBJ2-1, is GAGVSQSPRYKVAKRGQDVALRCDPISGHVSLFWYQQALGQGPEFLTYFQNEAQLDKSGLPSDRFFAERPEGSVSTLKIQRTQQEDSAVYLCASSLAGQGLAGGHEQFFGPGTRLTVL.

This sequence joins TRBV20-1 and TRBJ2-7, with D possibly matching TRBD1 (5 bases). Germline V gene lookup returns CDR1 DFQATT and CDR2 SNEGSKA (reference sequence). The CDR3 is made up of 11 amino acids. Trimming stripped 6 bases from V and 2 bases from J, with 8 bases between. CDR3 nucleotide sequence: TGCAGTGCAACCAGGGCCTACGAGCAGTACTTC. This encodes CSATRAYEQYF.

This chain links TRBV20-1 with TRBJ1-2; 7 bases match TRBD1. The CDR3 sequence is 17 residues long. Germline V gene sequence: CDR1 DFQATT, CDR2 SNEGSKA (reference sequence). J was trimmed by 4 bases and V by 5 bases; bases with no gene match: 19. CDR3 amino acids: CSAWHRDSPLISYGYTF. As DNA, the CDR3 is TGCAGTGCTTGGCACCGGGACAGCCCCCTCATCTCCTATGGCTACACCTTC.

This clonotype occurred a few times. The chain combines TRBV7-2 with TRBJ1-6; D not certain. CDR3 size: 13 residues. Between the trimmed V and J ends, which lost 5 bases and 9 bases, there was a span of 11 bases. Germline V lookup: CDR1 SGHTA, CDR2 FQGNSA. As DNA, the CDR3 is TGTGCCAGCAGCCCCCGCAGTGTTTCACCCCTCCACTTT. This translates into CASSPRSVSPLHF.

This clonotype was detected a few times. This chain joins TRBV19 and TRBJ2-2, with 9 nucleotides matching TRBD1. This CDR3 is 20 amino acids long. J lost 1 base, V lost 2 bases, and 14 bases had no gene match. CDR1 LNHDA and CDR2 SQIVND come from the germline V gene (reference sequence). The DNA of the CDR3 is TGTGCCAGTAGTATACAGGACAGGGGCCCCGTTGATAGGAACACCGGGGAGCTGTTTTTT. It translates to CASSIQDRGPVDRNTGELFF.

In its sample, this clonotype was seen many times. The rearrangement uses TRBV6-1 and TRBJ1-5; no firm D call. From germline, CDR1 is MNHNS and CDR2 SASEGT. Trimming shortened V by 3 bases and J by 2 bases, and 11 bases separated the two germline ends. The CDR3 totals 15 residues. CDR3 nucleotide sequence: TGTGCCAGCAGTGATTGGAAAAGCGGCAATCAGCCCCAGCATTTT. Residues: CASSDWKSGNQPQHF.

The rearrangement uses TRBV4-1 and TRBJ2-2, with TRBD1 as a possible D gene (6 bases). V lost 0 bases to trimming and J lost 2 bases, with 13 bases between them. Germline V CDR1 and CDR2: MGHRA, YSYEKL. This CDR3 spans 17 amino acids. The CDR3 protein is CASSQELHRVNTGELFF. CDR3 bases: TGCGCCAGCAGCCAAGAACTACACAGGGTTAACACCGGGGAGCTGTTTTTT.

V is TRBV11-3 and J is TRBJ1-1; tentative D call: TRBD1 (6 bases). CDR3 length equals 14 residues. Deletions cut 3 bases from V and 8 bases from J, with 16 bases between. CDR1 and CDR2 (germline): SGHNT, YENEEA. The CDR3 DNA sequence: TGTGCCAGCAGCTTGAGGGGGGCTCTGACCGAAGCTTTCTTT. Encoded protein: CASSLRGALTEAFF.

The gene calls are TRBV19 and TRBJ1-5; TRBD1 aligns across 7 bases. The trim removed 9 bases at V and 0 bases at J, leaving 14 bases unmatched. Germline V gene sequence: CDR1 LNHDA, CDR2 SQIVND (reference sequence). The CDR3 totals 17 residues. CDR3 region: CASTGAPSFYSNQPQHF. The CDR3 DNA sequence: TGTGCCAGCACAGGGGCCCCGTCGTTTTATAGCAATCAGCCCCAGCATTTT.

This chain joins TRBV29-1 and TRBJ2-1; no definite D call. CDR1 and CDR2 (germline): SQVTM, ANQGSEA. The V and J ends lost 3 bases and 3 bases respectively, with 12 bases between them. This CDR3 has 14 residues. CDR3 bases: TGCAGCGTTGATGGGCAGAGAGTCTACAATGAGCAGTTCTTC. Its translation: CSVDGQRVYNEQFF.

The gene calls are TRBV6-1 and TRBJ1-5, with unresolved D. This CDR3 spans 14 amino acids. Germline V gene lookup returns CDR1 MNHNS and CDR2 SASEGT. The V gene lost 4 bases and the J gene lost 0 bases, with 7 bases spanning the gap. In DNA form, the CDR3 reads TGTGCCAGCAGTGCCGGGATTAGCAATCAGCCCCAGCATTTT. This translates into CASSAGISNQPQHF.

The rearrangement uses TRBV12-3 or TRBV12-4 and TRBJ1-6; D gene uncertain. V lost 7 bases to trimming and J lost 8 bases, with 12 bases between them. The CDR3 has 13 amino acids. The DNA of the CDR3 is TGTGCCAGCACCGACTCAGTTTATTCACCCCTCCACTTT. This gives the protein CASTDSVYSPLHF.

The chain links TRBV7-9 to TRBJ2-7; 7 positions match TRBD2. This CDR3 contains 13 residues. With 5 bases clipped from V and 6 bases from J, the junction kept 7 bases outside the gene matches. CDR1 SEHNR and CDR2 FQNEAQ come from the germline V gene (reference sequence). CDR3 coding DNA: TGTGCCAGCAGCATGGGGGGGGAAGCCGAGCAGTACGTC. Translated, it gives CASSMGGEAEQYV.

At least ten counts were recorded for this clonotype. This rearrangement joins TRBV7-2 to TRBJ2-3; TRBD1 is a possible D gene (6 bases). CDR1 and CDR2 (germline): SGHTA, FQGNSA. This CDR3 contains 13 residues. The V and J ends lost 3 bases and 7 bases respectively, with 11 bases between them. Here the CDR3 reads CASSFNRDNTQYF. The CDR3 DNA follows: TGTGCCAGCAGCTTCAACAGGGATAATACGCAGTATTTT.

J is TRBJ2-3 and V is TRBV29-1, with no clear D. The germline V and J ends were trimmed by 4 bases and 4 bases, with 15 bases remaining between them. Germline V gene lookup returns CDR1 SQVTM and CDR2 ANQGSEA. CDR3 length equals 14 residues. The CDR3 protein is CSVVWGPAADTQYF. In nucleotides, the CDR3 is TGCAGCGTTGTATGGGGTCCGGCAGCAGATACGCAGTATTTT.